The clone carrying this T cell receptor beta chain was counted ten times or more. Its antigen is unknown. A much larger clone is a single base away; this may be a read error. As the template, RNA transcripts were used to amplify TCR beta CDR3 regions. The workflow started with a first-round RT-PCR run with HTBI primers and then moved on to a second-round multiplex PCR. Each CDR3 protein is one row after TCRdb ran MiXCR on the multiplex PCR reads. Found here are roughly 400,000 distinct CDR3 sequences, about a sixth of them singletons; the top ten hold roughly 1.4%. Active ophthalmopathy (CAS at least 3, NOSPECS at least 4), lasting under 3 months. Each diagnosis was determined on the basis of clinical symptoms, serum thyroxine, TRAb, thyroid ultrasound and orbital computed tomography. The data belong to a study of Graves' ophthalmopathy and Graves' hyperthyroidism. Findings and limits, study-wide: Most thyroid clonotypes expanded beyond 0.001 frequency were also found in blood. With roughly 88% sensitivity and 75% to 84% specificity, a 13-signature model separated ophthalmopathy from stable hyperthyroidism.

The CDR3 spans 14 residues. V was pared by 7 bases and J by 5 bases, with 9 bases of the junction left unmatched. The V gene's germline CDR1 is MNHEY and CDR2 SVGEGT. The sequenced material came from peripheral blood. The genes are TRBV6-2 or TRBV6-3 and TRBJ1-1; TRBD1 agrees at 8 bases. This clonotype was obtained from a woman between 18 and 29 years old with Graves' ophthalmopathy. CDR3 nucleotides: TGTGCCAGCAATACCTTTGACAGGGGTACTGAAGCTTTCTTT. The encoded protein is CASNTFDRGTEAFF.